This T cell receptor beta chain emerged from a study of cytomegalovirus exposure and HLA in healthy donors. As for the study in general: Sequencing of about 179 million T cells in an earlier analysis found 100 million to 140 million unique TCR beta sequences.

After removal of 6 bases from V and 11 bases from J, the junction contained 18 bases not matched to a gene. CDR3 length: 16 amino acids. Germline V CDR1 and CDR2: MGHDK, SYGVNS. PCR primers comprised 60 Vbeta and 13 Jbeta primers. Sequencing used immunoSEQ multiplex PCR; TCRdb keeps in-frame clones, though not all of them. This sample has 160,000 or so clones, with around 85% found just once. Donors were nominally healthy when sampled, though unrecorded immune exposures were likely. Sequencing was carried out using PBMCs. This sequence was found in a woman under 40 in good health and CMV-seronegative. The V call is TRBV25-1, the J call TRBJ2-1, with TRBD2 identical over 8 bases. The CDR3 nucleotides are TGTGCCAGCAGCCAAAGCGGGGGCCCCCCCTATCGGAAGCAGTTCTTC. The encoded protein is CASSQSGGPPYRKQFF.